This T cell receptor (beta chain) was found in a study of shared clonotypes between healthy human individuals. About the study: Per-donor plates numbered three CD4 naive, three CD4 memory, two CD8 naive and one CD8 memory. Study-level points and caveats: The study found approximately 5% of naive CD4 clonotypes shared across a few donors.

The table came from immunoSEQ multiplex PCR; TCRdb's copy has only in-frame clones and leaves some out. The sample has 2 million to 2.5 million clones; around 95% are singletons. On this clone itself: The antigen remains undetermined.

The CDR3 runs 16 residues. Germline lookup yields CDR1 SGHTA and CDR2 FQGNSA. Trimming took off 1 base at V and 0 bases at J, with 10 bases between the two ends. The V and J genes are TRBV7-2 and TRBJ2-1, with D possibly being TRBD1 (6 bases). The sample consisted of naive CD4+ T cells sorted from blood. As to subset: CD45RA+ positively selected. The source is a man between 18 and 35 years old in good health. CDR3 bases: TGTGCCAGCAGCTTAGTTAGGGGGACCTCCTACAATGAGCAGTTCTTC. It codes for CASSLVRGTSYNEQFF. The full variable domain, in which reference TRBV7-2 and TRBJ2-1 provide the parts outside the CDR3, is GAGVSQSPSNKVTEKGKDVELRCDPISGHTALYWYRQSLGQGLEFLIYFQGNSAPDKSGLPSDRFSAERTGGSVSTLTIQRTQQEDSAVYLCASSLVRGTSYNEQFFGPGTRLTVL.